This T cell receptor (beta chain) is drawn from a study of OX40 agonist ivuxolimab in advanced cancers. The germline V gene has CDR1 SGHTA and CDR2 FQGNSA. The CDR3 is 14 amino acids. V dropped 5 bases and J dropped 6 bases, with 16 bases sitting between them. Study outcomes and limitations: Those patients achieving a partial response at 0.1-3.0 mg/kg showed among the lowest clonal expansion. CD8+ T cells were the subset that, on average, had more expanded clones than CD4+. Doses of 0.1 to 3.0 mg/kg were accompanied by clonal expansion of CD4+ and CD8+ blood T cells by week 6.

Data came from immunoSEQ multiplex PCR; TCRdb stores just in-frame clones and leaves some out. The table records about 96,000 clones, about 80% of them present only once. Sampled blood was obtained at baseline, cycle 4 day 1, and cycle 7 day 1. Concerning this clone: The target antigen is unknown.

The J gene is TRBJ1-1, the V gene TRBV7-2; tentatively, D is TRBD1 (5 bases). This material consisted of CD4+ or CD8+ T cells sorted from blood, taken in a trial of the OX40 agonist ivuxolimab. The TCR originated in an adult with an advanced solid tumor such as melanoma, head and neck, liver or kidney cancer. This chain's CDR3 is CASSPRQLLAEAFF. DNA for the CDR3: TGTGCCAGCAGCCCCCGACAGCTCCTAGCTGAAGCTTTCTTT. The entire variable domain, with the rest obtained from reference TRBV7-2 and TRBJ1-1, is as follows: GAGVSQSPSNKVTEKGKDVELRCDPISGHTALYWYRQSLGQGLEFLIYFQGNSAPDKSGLPSDRFSAERTGGSVSTLTIQRTQQEDSAVYLCASSPRQLLAEAFFGQGTRLTVV.